Listed below are T cell receptor beta chains from one sample, sequenced in a study of T cell repertoires in cytomegalovirus infection. For these TCRs, the target antigens are not known. TCRdb processed the reads anew with MiXCR; each CDR3 protein has one entry. The table shows about 83,000 distinct CDR3 sequences, with roughly a quarter occurring only once. This sample comprised CD8+ T cells from cultured PBMCs, obtained from culture after CMV antigen stimulation. The origin of the receptors is a human donor in good health (CMV status not recorded). Some clones in this sample may be carry-over from other donors' samples. The CDR3 runs from the conserved cysteine through the conserved F or W. A D gene is named only where the DNA matches it firmly. Rows may omit the clone size; those that give it use once, few, many or a size class.

v_call	j_call	clone_size	d_call	cdr3_nt	cdr3_aa
TRBV29-1	TRBJ2-3	few	TRBD2	TGCAGCGTTGAAAGAGGACTAGCGGGGGCCATCACAGATACGCAGTATTTT	CSVERGLAGAITDTQYF
TRBV7-9	TRBJ1-1	many	.	TGTGCCAGCAGCTTAGTCGTAGGGGAGGAAGCTTTCTTT	CASSLVVGEEAFF
TRBV5-6	TRBJ2-3	many	TRBD1	TGTGCCAGCAGCTTGGTTGGGACAGGGCCAGATACGCAGTATTTT	CASSLVGTGPDTQYF
TRBV9	TRBJ2-5	.	.	TGTGCCAGCAGCTCCCACCGGTGGGGACAAGAGACCCAGTACTTC	CASSSHRWGQETQYF
TRBV18	TRBJ2-7	.	.	TGTGCCAGCTCACCGGGTGGTCGGGGGTTGATATCCTACGAGCAGTACTTC	CASSPGGRGLISYEQYF
TRBV20-1	TRBJ1-1	many	.	TGCAGTGCTCCGGAGGTTTTGAACACTGAAGCTTTCTTT	CSAPEVLNTEAFF
TRBV28	TRBJ2-3	few	TRBD2	TGTGCCAGCAGTTACGGGACTACGACCTTGGGTACGCAGTATTTT	CASSYGTTTLGTQYF
TRBV11-3	TRBJ2-1	few	TRBD2	TGTGCCAGCAGCAAAGGAACTAGCGTCGACAATGAGCAGTTCTTC	CASSKGTSVDNEQFF
TRBV12-3/TRBV12-4	TRBJ1-3	many	TRBD1	TGTGCCAGCAGTCCGGGGACAGCCTCTGGAAACACCATATATTTT	CASSPGTASGNTIYF
TRBV5-1	TRBJ2-1	.	.	TGCGCCAGCAGCTTGGTTTTCAGGGATGAGCAGTTCTTC	CASSLVFRDEQFF
TRBV20-1	TRBJ1-2	.	.	TGCAGTGCTAGAGATCTTGGCCGTTATGGCTACACCTTC	CSARDLGRYGYTF